One T cell receptor (beta chain) is described in this entry. This table comes from immunoSEQ multiplex PCR, and its TCRdb copy is limited to in-frame clones, with some not included. The sample holds about 170,000 clones; 88% are singletons and the top ten take roughly 25%. These data originate in a study of blood T cell repertoires in COVID-19. Turning to the study itself: PBMCs, B-cell-depleted T cells, or T cells provided the cDNA or gDNA that made up the material.

V was cut by 7 bases and J by 0 bases, with 20 bases left in between. Germline-derived CDR1 and CDR2 are SNHLY and FYNNEI. The length of the CDR3 is 17 residues. What was sequenced was peripheral blood. The chain is built from TRBV2 and TRBJ2-3; a weak D match, TRBD1 (5 bases). The origin of this receptor is a man aged 55-75 years with acute or convalescent COVID-19. The CDR3 sequence: CASITRAVLASTDTQYF. For the CDR3, the DNA is TGTGCCAGCATCACCAGGGCAGTCCTCGCTAGCACAGATACGCAGTATTTT.